Listed below are T cell receptor beta chains from one sample, sequenced in a study of glioma-infiltrating T cells. TCRdb re-analysed the multiplex PCR reads in MiXCR, keeping a single row per CDR3 protein. Of a few hundred thousand distinct CDR3 sequences detected, roughly 41% appear once; the ten largest clones hold 12%. Sequenced material: glioma tissue, nonneoplastic brain tissue, or PBMCs (not recorded which). The receptor set was obtained from a human donor with low-grade glioma or glioblastoma, undergoing nonglioma brain surgery, or in good health (not recorded which). Each CDR3 is given with its conserved first and last residue. Each record gives: CDR3 length, clone size, D gene, J gene, V gene, CDR3 DNA, CDR3 protein. A D gene is named only where the DNA matches it firmly. Clone size is not always given. Where it is, it says once, few, many or a class for expanded clones.

13,many,.,TRBJ2-5,TRBV6-1,TGTGCCAGCAGTGACACAGGGTTGGAGACCCAGTACTTC,CASSDTGLETQYF
17,.,.,TRBJ1-1,TRBV28,TGTGCCAGCAGTCCGATGGGGCAGCGGGGTGGTATCACTGAAGCTTTCTTT,CASSPMGQRGGITEAFF
18,.,TRBD2,TRBJ2-1,TRBV28,TGTGCCAGCAGTCTACTCACTAGCGGGAGGCCGCGGCAGAATGAGCAGTTCTTC,CASSLLTSGRPRQNEQFF
14,many,.,TRBJ2-7,TRBV15,TGTGCCACCGGTCCTCCAACGAAGAGCTACGAGCAGTACTTC,CATGPPTKSYEQYF
15,once,TRBD2,TRBJ2-7,TRBV19,TGTGCCAGTAGTCCCCTAGCGGGAACGGTCCACGAGCAGTACTTC,CASSPLAGTVHEQYF
18,.,TRBD1,TRBJ2-1,TRBV20-1,TGCAGTGCCCCGGGAGGGACAGGGGGCGCTGGGGCCTACAATGAGCAGTTCTTC,CSAPGGTGGAGAYNEQFF
13,few,.,TRBJ2-2,TRBV27,TGTGCCAGCAGTTCCTCAAGCACCGGGGAGCTGTTTTTT,CASSSSSTGELFF
13,.,.,TRBJ2-1,TRBV5-4,TGTGCCAGCAGCTTGTACAGTTTCAATGAGCAGTTCTTC,CASSLYSFNEQFF
14,few,.,TRBJ2-1,TRBV7-2,TGTGCCAGCAGCTCTAGAGCGGAGGGCAATGAGCAGTTCTTC,CASSSRAEGNEQFF
16,many,.,TRBJ2-3,TRBV28,TGTGCCAGCAGTTTACTGCGGGACTCTGCTGCCGATACGCAGTATTTT,CASSLLRDSAADTQYF
17,.,TRBD1,TRBJ2-2,TRBV12-3/TRBV12-4,TGTGCCAGCAGTTTGTCACGGGGGACAGGGGGCACCGGGGAGCTGTTTTTT,CASSLSRGTGGTGELFF
14,.,TRBD1,TRBJ2-7,TRBV20-1,TGCAGTGCTAGATCCGGGACAGGGCTCTACGAGCAGTACTTC,CSARSGTGLYEQYF
11,few,.,TRBJ1-1,TRBV7-9,TGTGCCAGCAGCACGACGAATGAAGCTTTCTTT,CASSTTNEAFF
16,.,.,TRBJ1-2,TRBV7-8,TGTGCCAGCAGCTTATCCCTAGTTCGGGCCCCCTATGGCTACACCTTC,CASSLSLVRAPYGYTF
18,many,.,TRBJ2-6,TRBV27,TGTGCCAGCAGTTTAACCCAGACACACCGCTCTGGGGCCAACGTCCTGACTTTC,CASSLTQTHRSGANVLTF
15,.,.,TRBJ2-7,TRBV28,TGTGCCAGCAGTTTAGCGGCCACCAGTTCCTACGAGCAGTACTTC,CASSLAATSSYEQYF
12,many,.,TRBJ2-7,TRBV28,TGTGCCAGCAGCCAGACCGTTTCCGAGCAGTACTTC,CASSQTVSEQYF
13,.,.,TRBJ1-2,TRBV29-1,TGCAGCGTTGTGACAAATTCTAACTATGGCTACACCTTC,CSVVTNSNYGYTF
20,.,TRBD2,TRBJ2-1,TRBV6-2/TRBV6-3,TGTGCCAGCAGTTACGGTACCTCTAGCGGGAGGTCGAGCTCCTACAATGAGCAGTTCTTC,CASSYGTSSGRSSSYNEQFF
13,.,TRBD2,TRBJ2-7,TRBV10-2,TGCGCCAGCAGTGGCGGGAGTTATTCCGAGCAGTACTTC,CASSGGSYSEQYF
14,.,.,TRBJ1-2,TRBV20-1,TGCAGTGCTAGAGATCTAACTTCTAACTATGGCTACACCTTC,CSARDLTSNYGYTF
15,few,.,TRBJ1-1,TRBV5-1,TGCGCCAGCAGCTTGTTACGGATTGGTGACACTGAAGCTTTCTTT,CASSLLRIGDTEAFF
12,.,.,TRBJ2-1,TRBV20-1,TGCAGTGCTAGACGGCTGAACAATGAGCAGCTCTTC,CSARRLNNEQLF
17,many,.,TRBJ2-3,TRBV6-1,TGTGCCAGCAGTGAAACGCCGGGGGCTTTAAACACAGATACGCAGTATTTT,CASSETPGALNTDTQYF